These T cell receptor beta chains were read from a single sample in a study of T cells of healthy individuals. One entry per CDR3 protein results from TCRdb running MiXCR on the 5' RACE reads. Here the sample spans around 63,000 distinct CDR3 sequences, 15% to 20% being singletons. All receptors come from a human donor in good health. CDR3s include the opening cysteine and the closing phenylalanine or tryptophan. Each record gives: V gene, CDR3 protein.

V gene: TRBV9
CDR3 protein: CASSPLGQGVHEQYF

V gene: TRBV5-1
CDR3 protein: CASSNRGLETQYF

V gene: TRBV20-1
CDR3 protein: CSARGAIHSPLHF

V gene: TRBV3-1
CDR3 protein: CASRGDDNTEAFF

V gene: TRBV20-1
CDR3 protein: CSAEEGRGSEQFF

V gene: TRBV12-3/TRBV12-4
CDR3 protein: CASSLRGYGYTF

V gene: TRBV5-1
CDR3 protein: CASSRQPSGVQGNTIYF

V gene: TRBV7-8
CDR3 protein: CASSPSGGTDTQYF

V gene: TRBV20-1
CDR3 protein: CSASDRASTDTQYF

V gene: TRBV4-2
CDR3 protein: CASSQRLAYEQYF

V gene: TRBV29-1
CDR3 protein: CSVHDYGYTF

V gene: TRBV19
CDR3 protein: CATQDSNYGYTF

V gene: TRBV4-1
CDR3 protein: CASSQVGRASNHQPQHF

V gene: TRBV6-2/TRBV6-3
CDR3 protein: CASSYWTGRAFF

V gene: TRBV28
CDR3 protein: CASLKRGSYEQYF

V gene: TRBV28
CDR3 protein: CASRAETDLKTQYF

V gene: TRBV6-1
CDR3 protein: CASRDRVLEETQYF

V gene: TRBV14
CDR3 protein: CASSPGLAGFEQFF

V gene: TRBV20-1
CDR3 protein: CSVGLPWEGEQYF

V gene: TRBV7-3
CDR3 protein: CASSLGSLGYGELFF

V gene: TRBV5-1
CDR3 protein: CASSPGLTNSGANVLTF

V gene: TRBV27
CDR3 protein: CASSFESFNEQFF

V gene: TRBV18
CDR3 protein: CASSPPYGGASYNEQFF

V gene: TRBV7-9
CDR3 protein: CASSLKVVTDTEAFF

V gene: TRBV7-2
CDR3 protein: CASSFGQGAFYEQYF

V gene: TRBV9
CDR3 protein: CASSEGAPLAKNIQYF

V gene: TRBV7-7
CDR3 protein: CASSLAPDSYEQYF

V gene: TRBV27
CDR3 protein: CASSSGQPQHF

V gene: TRBV5-1
CDR3 protein: CASSLVGNQPQHF

V gene: TRBV9
CDR3 protein: CASSASRHRDAGNTIYF

V gene: TRBV27
CDR3 protein: CASSFGSSPLHF

V gene: TRBV6-2/TRBV6-3
CDR3 protein: CASRDRTYEQYF

V gene: TRBV11-1
CDR3 protein: CASSRPRTETGTSGSRYTYNEQFF

V gene: TRBV6-2/TRBV6-3
CDR3 protein: CASSWAGGYNEQFF

V gene: TRBV27
CDR3 protein: CASSFGSGTVAFF

V gene: TRBV20-1
CDR3 protein: CSAPGVVPTDTQYF

V gene: TRBV7-6
CDR3 protein: CASSLGTGVDTQYF

V gene: TRBV4-1
CDR3 protein: CASSQAERSSYNEQFF

V gene: TRBV6-5
CDR3 protein: CASSYTYEQYF

V gene: TRBV29-1
CDR3 protein: CGAQGADGNQPQHF

V gene: TRBV21-1
CDR3 protein: CASLVWSNEQFF

V gene: TRBV20-1
CDR3 protein: CSARGILAEGSGANVLTF

V gene: TRBV7-6
CDR3 protein: CASSSSGGGSSYEQYF

V gene: TRBV20-1
CDR3 protein: CSASVGNIQYF

V gene: TRBV11-2
CDR3 protein: CASSPQGWRETQYF